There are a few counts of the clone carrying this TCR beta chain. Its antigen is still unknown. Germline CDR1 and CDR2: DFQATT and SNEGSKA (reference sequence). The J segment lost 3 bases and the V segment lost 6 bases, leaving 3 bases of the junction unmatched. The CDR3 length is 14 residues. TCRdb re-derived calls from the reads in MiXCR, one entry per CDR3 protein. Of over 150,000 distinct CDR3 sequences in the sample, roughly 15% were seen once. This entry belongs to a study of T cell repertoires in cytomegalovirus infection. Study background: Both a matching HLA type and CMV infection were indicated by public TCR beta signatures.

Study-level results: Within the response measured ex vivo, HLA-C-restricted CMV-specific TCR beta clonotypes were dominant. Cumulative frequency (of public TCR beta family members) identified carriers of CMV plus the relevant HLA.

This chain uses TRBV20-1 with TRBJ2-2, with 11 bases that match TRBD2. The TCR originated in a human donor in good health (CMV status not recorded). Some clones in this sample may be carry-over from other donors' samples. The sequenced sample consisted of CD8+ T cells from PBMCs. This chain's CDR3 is CSAPLAGDTGELFF. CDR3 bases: TGCAGTGCACCACTAGCGGGGGACACCGGGGAGCTGTTTTTT.